This T cell receptor (beta chain) stems from a study of blood T cells in healthy people across ages. At the level of the study: Capturing about one barcoded beta molecule per two T cells was achieved by template switching.

A J-beta primer mix and a sample-barcoded 5' primer were used in a second PCR of roughly 6 to 11 cycles. TCRdb reanalysed the 5' RACE reads using MiXCR and keeps one entry per CDR3 protein. Altogether 700,000 or so distinct CDR3 sequences are present, about 24% being singletons, with the ten largest covering 22%. V dropped 4 bases and J dropped 7; count of bases not matched to a gene: 6. Germline CDR1 reads KGHSH; CDR2 reads LQKENI. The CDR3 has 16 residues. Total RNA extraction produced at least 5.5 micrograms (per sample) for the study. This clonotype was observed a handful of times. This rearrangement joins TRBV18 to TRBJ2-1; 14 bases line up with TRBD2. This TCR was recovered from a man in his 70s in good health. The sequencing sample was made of blood. The CDR3 region has the DNA TGTGCCAGCTCACTATCGACTAGCGGGGGGGCGAATGAGCAGTTCTTC. It translates to CASSLSTSGGANEQFF.